This T cell receptor (beta chain) was identified in a study of prognosis after radiotherapy for stage I lung cancer. Study-wide background: About a dozen patients had adenocarcinoma tumors, while squamous cell carcinoma tumors were found in roughly seven. The radiotherapy was SBRT split into 3 to 5 fractions, giving a biologically effective dose of at least 100 Gy.

Findings of the study overall: Reduced unique TCR clone counts were recorded after stereotactic body radiation therapy, with a median of 10,088 versus 6,861.

Starting from genomic DNA, TCR beta CDR3 was amplified through two-round multiplex PCR. Specific primers for each TRBV and TRBJ gene were what first-round PCR used. TCRdb re-analysed the multiplex PCR reads in MiXCR, keeping a single row per CDR3 protein. Here the sample spans 50,000 to 75,000 distinct CDR3 sequences, about 30% being singletons. V lost 6 bases and J 7 bases, leaving 22 bases between the germline ends. CDR1 is SEHNR and CDR2 is FQNEAQ in the germline V gene (reference sequence). The CDR3 sequence is 16 residues long. As regards this clonotype: What it binds is not known. This may come from a read error, since a much larger clone is one base off.

This chain connects TRBV7-9 to TRBJ2-1; D could derive from TRBD1 or TRBD2 (7 bases each). This TCR derives from a donor of 50 years or more with non-small cell lung cancer. Sequenced material: PBMCs, taken before or after stereotactic body radiation therapy (not recorded which). CDR3 DNA: TGTGCCAGCAGGGAACAGGGGAGACTAGCTTGTAATGAGCAGTTCTTC. It yields the protein CASREQGRLACNEQFF.